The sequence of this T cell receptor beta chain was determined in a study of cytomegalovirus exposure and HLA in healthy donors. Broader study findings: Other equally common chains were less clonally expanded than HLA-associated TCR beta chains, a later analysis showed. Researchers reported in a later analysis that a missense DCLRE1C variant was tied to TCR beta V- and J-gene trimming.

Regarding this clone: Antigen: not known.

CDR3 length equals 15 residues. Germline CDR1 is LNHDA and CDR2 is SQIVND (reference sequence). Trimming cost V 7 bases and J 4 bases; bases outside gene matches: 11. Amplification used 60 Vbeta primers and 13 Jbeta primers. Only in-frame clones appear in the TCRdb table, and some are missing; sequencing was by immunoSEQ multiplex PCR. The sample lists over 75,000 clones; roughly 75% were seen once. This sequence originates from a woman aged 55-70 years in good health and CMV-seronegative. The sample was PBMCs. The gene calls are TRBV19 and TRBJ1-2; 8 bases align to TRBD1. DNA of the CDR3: TGTGCCAGTACCCCCAGGCCGGACAGGGCCTATGGCTACACCTTC. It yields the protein CASTPRPDRAYGYTF.